The entry that follows covers one T cell receptor (beta chain) sequence. V shed 2 bases, J shed 5 bases, and the junction held 9 bases outside the gene matches. The CDR3 covers 16 residues. Germline values: CDR1 SGHTA, CDR2 FQGNSA. This entry is derived from a study of T cell changes during pregnancy in multiple sclerosis. Libraries were prepared by immunoSEQ multiplex PCR; TCRdb keeps only in-frame clonotypes and omits some of them. This sample has roughly 23,000 clones, with approximately 86% found just once. The material sequenced was CD4+ T cells from peripheral blood mononuclear cells, taken in the second trimester of pregnancy. The J gene is TRBJ2-1, the V gene TRBV7-2, with 7 bases lining up with TRBD1. The origin of this receptor is a female donor in good health, enrolled as a control in a pregnancy study. The CDR3 loop reads CASSLSTTGLHNEQFF. The CDR3 nucleotides read TGTGCCAGCAGCTTATCTACGACAGGGCTTCACAATGAGCAGTTCTTC.